The following is a T cell receptor (beta chain) sequence with its context. Its cognate antigen is unknown. V dropped 4 bases and J dropped 0; count of bases not matched to a gene: 11. The CDR3 loop spans 18 amino acids. The V gene's germline CDR1 is SGHVS and CDR2 FNYEAQ. This sample is drawn from a study of siplizumab effects on memory and regulatory T cells. Assays covered around 10^5 TCR templates per sample. Some clones are missing from TCRdb's copy, which holds only in-frame ones; the method was immunoSEQ multiplex PCR. The repertoire consists of some 81,000 clones, with around 95% occurring once and the leading ten covering less than 20%. Study-wide results and limits: Whether proliferating Tregs in siplizumab cultures suppress was not functionally confirmed. Some alloreactive sequences were traceable to unstimulated CD4+ memory cells, and siplizumab significantly reduced them.

This sequence originates from a human donor in good health. Input material: CD8+ T cells sorted from blood. The chain employs TRBV7-6 and TRBJ1-5; 8 nucleotides match TRBD1. The CDR3 reads CASSSTPGGAGSNQPQHF. The CDR3 DNA reads as TGTGCCAGCAGCTCCACACCAGGGGGCGCGGGTAGCAATCAGCCCCAGCATTTT.